A single sample is the source of the 27 T cell receptor beta chains below, sequenced in a study of shared clonotypes between healthy human individuals. Using immunoSEQ multiplex PCR, the repertoire was profiled, and TCRdb retains in-frame clones only, with some absent. This repertoire shows more than 2 million clones, approximately 92% found once; its top ten account for under 2%. CD8 cells regarded as naive lacked CD45RO, were positively chosen for CCR7, and omitted terminally differentiated effector memory CD45RA+ cells. What was sequenced was naive CD8+ T cells from PBMCs. The receptors here all came from a young man in good health. Some clones in this sample may be carry-over from other donors' samples.

This sequence joins TRBV5-5 and TRBJ2-4; no clear D. CDR1 SGHKS and CDR2 YYEKEE come from the germline V gene (reference sequence). This CDR3 has 14 residues. The CDR3 DNA is TGTGCTAACCCATCGGGTGTATCTCTAAACATTCAGTACTTC. Residues: CANPSGVSLNIQYF.

The chain joins TRBV6-5 to TRBJ2-5; D is possibly TRBD1 (5 bases). This CDR3 spans 16 amino acids. Germline V CDR1 and CDR2: MNHEY, SVGAGI. Trimming stripped 0 bases from V and 3 bases from J, with 14 bases between. The CDR3 nucleotides read TGTGCCAGCAGTTACTCCGCCAGGGCAACCAAAGAGACCCAGTACTTC. Its translation: CASSYSARATKETQYF.

This clone was found once. Here the CDR3 reads CATRTSGRARETQYF. Here the CDR3 DNA reads TGTGCCACTAGGACTAGCGGGAGGGCCAGAGAGACCCAGTACTTC. The chain links TRBV2 to TRBJ2-5, with 15 bases lining up with TRBD2. Germline CDR1 SNHLY, CDR2 FYNNEI. V was clipped by 10 bases and J by 4 bases; unmatched bases: 7. CDR3 length: 15 residues.

The gene calls are TRBV7-9 and TRBJ2-2, with 9 bases lining up with TRBD2. From germline, CDR1 is SEHNR and CDR2 FQNEAQ (reference sequence). The CDR3 loop spans 17 amino acids. With V trimmed by 2 bases and J by 3 bases, 7 bases remained unmatched. The CDR3 here is CASSLPAGGPDTGELFF. The CDR3 DNA reads as TGTGCCAGCAGCTTACCGGCGGGAGGGCCGGACACCGGGGAGCTGTTTTTT.

The V gene is TRBV9, the J gene TRBJ2-3; D might be TRBD1 (5 bases). V lost 4 bases and J 1 base, leaving 16 bases between the germline ends. Looked up from germline, CDR1 is SGDLS and CDR2 is YYNGEE. CDR3 length: 16 residues. CDR3 residues: CASSLNQGGGTDTQYF. CDR3 sequence (DNA): TGTGCCAGCAGCTTAAACCAGGGTGGGGGCACAGATACGCAGTATTTT.

The gene calls are TRBV30 and TRBJ1-1, with D hard to call. This CDR3 is 13 amino acids long. CDR1 is GTSNPN, CDR2 SVGIG, per germline (reference sequence). Between the trimmed V and J ends, which lost 7 bases and 8 bases, there was a span of 20 bases. The CDR3 coding sequence is TGTGCCTATGACACCGGGAGGCAGCCCGAAGCTTTCTTT. Translating it yields CAYDTGRQPEAFF.

The V and J genes are TRBV15 and TRBJ1-5; TRBD1 is a possible D gene (5 bases). From germline, CDR1 is LNHNV and CDR2 YYDKDF (reference sequence). This CDR3 spans 16 amino acids. V lost 1 base and J lost 1, with 11 bases in between. CDR3: CATSRGAGRSNQPQHF. In DNA, the CDR3 is TGTGCCACCAGCAGAGGGGCAGGGAGGAGCAATCAGCCCCAGCATTTT. Using reference TRBV15 and TRBJ1-5 for the parts outside the CDR3, the full variable domain is DAMVIQNPRYQVTQFGKPVTLSCSQTLNHNVMYWYQQKSSQAPKLLFHYYDKDFNNEADTPDNFQSRRPNTSFCFLDIRSPGLGDTAMYLCATSRGAGRSNQPQHFGDGTRLSIL.

The chain uses TRBV4-1 and TRBJ2-1; 8 bases line up with TRBD2. The CDR3 runs to 17 residues. Germline loops: CDR1 MGHRA, CDR2 YSYEKL. V was pared by 0 bases and J by 3 bases, with 7 bases of the junction left unmatched. CDR3 nucleotide sequence: TGCGCCAGCAGCCAAGATTTTGGCGGGAGGAACTACAATGAGCAGTTCTTC. Translating gives CASSQDFGGRNYNEQFF.

The gene calls are TRBV12-5 and TRBJ1-1, with D perhaps TRBD1 (5 bases). The CDR3 loop spans 17 amino acids. V was shortened by 1 base and J by 0 bases, with 15 bases between the two germline ends. Looked up from germline, CDR1 is LGHNT and CDR2 is FRNRAP. CDR3: CASGLDGGRNLNTEAFF. The CDR3 bases are TGTGCTAGTGGTTTGGATGGGGGTAGGAATTTGAACACTGAAGCTTTCTTT.

Points on this clone: The junction departs from germline at one end; a sequencing error may be responsible. J is TRBJ1-5 and V is TRBV9; TRBD1 matches at 8 bases. This CDR3 spans 15 amino acids. Looked up from germline, CDR1 is SGDLS and CDR2 is YYNGEE. The chain's CDR3 is CASSVGGTGGQLQHF. The DNA of the CDR3 is TGTGCCAGCAGCGTAGGTGGGACAGGAGGGCAGCTCCAGCATTTT.

This sequence joins TRBV5-1 and TRBJ2-5, with 9 bases that match TRBD2. CDR3 size: 14 residues. Germline CDR1 SGHRS, CDR2 YFSETQ. V gave up 7 bases and J gave up 4 bases; unmatched junction bases: 8. CDR3 loop: CASGRTSVGETQYF. CDR3 nucleotide sequence: TGCGCCAGCGGAAGGACTAGCGTTGGAGAGACCCAGTACTTC.

This chain connects TRBV4-3 to TRBJ2-7; 8 nucleotides align to TRBD2. The CDR3 has 15 residues. CDR1 is LGHNA and CDR2 is YSLEER in the germline V gene. Unmatched junction bases numbered 6, after V lost 2 bases and J lost 3 bases. CDR3 loop: CASSQSLAGHYEQYF. CDR3 nucleotides: TGCGCCAGCAGCCAATCCCTAGCGGGCCACTACGAGCAGTACTTC.

This clone appeared a single time. The rearrangement joins TRBV19 to TRBJ1-1; possible D gene TRBD1, 5 bases. CDR3 length: 13 residues. Per germline, CDR1 LNHDA and CDR2 SQIVND (reference sequence). With 7 bases removed from V and 5 bases from J, the gap between germline ends came to 14 bases. The CDR3 region is CASTPRGETEAFF. The CDR3 nucleotides read TGTGCCAGTACCCCACGAGGGGAGACTGAAGCTTTCTTT.

The chain is built from TRBV15 and TRBJ2-7; 11 bases are a match to TRBD2. Germline-derived CDR1 and CDR2 are LNHNV and YYDKDF (reference sequence). CDR3 size: 16 residues. V gave up 0 bases and J gave up 4 bases; unmatched junction bases: 5. The CDR3 DNA reads as TGTGCCACCAGCAGAGAAGGACTAGCGGGTTTATACGAGCAGTACTTC. Protein sequence: CATSREGLAGLYEQYF.

The J gene is TRBJ1-5, the V gene TRBV4-1; TRBD1 aligns across 7 bases. Germline V gene data show CDR1 as MGHRA and CDR2 as YSYEKL. The CDR3 extends over 15 amino acids. Germline trimming cut 2 bases from V and 3 bases from J; bases unmatched to any gene: 4. The CDR3 spells CASSQRDSPNQPQHF. Written as DNA, the CDR3 is TGCGCCAGCAGCCAACGGGACAGCCCCAATCAGCCCCAGCATTTT.

CDR3 in DNA: TGTGCCAGCAGTCCCCTCCCCGACCTCCGGGAGACCCAGTACTTC. It is translated as CASSPLPDLRETQYF. The chain has TRBV27 and TRBJ2-5; no clear D. Trimming cost V 5 bases and J 5 bases, with 18 bases left between them. Germline CDR1 reads MNHEY; CDR2 reads SMNVEV (reference sequence). This CDR3 has 15 amino acids.

V is TRBV29-1 and J is TRBJ2-7; weak D call: TRBD1 (5 bases). Germline CDR1 and CDR2: SQVTM and ANQGSEA. With 5 bases removed from V and 4 bases from J, the gap between germline ends came to 12 bases. This CDR3 has 12 amino acids. The CDR3 DNA is TGCAGCGTTCAGGGCCGTATATACGAGCAGTACTTC. Protein sequence: CSVQGRIYEQYF.

CDR3 coding DNA: TGCGCCAGCAGCCAAGATAACGGGAACAGCCAAGAGACCCAGTACTTC. It specifies CASSQDNGNSQETQYF. V gene TRBV4-3 combines with J gene TRBJ2-5, with D perhaps matching TRBD2 (5 bases). The CDR3 has 16 residues. Germline CDR1 LGHNA, CDR2 YSLEER. With 0 bases removed from V and 1 base from J, the gap between germline ends came to 12 bases.

The table lists this clone with a count of one. The chain links TRBV16 to TRBJ1-2; D ambiguous. CDR3 size: 14 residues. V lost 1 base and J lost 1, with 7 bases in between. The germline gives CDR1 KGHSY, CDR2 FQNENV. DNA for the CDR3: TGTGCCAGCAGCCAATATTCGTATAACTATGGCTACACCTTC. It is translated as CASSQYSYNYGYTF.

The CDR3 loop is CASSRYRDGYTF. The CDR3 coding sequence is TGTGCCAGCAGTAGATACAGGGATGGCTACACCTTC. The chain links TRBV6-5 to TRBJ1-2, with D maybe TRBD1 (6 bases). The CDR3 runs 12 residues. V was clipped by 5 bases and J by 6 bases, with 10 bases between them. CDR1 and CDR2 from the germline V gene are MNHEY and SVGAGI.

As concerns this clone: The sample contains more than one DNA sequence encoding this CDR3. The chain combines TRBV19 with TRBJ2-1; D is ambiguous. Germline-derived CDR1 and CDR2 are LNHDA and SQIVND (reference sequence). The CDR3 sequence is 12 residues long. With 5 bases removed from V and 3 bases from J, the gap between germline ends came to 5 bases. The CDR3, as DNA: TGTGCCAGTAGTCTCGGCTACAATGAGCAGTTCTTC. Translating it yields CASSLGYNEQFF.

The chain uses TRBV30 and TRBJ1-2; 7 nucleotides agree with TRBD1. This CDR3 is built from 14 residues. V was clipped by 2 bases and J by 7 bases; unmatched bases: 10. Germline V CDR1 and CDR2: GTSNPN, SVGIG (reference sequence). The chain's CDR3 is CAWSHTGVVGGYTF. The CDR3 bases are TGTGCCTGGAGTCACACAGGGGTCGTTGGTGGCTACACCTTC.

This clone showed up just once. The chain uses TRBV13 and TRBJ1-2; D may be TRBD1 (5 bases). V shed 4 bases and J shed 4 bases, with 13 bases lying between them. In germline, CDR1 is PRHDT, CDR2 FYEKMQ (reference sequence). The CDR3 consists of 14 residues. The CDR3 region has the DNA TGTGCCAGCAGCTCAGCGGACAAAGTCTATGGCTACACCTTC. Its translation: CASSSADKVYGYTF.

The chain uses TRBV13 and TRBJ2-3; D may match TRBD1 or TRBD2 (5 bases each). Germline V lookup: CDR1 PRHDT, CDR2 FYEKMQ (reference sequence). Trimming took 1 base from V and 11 from J, leaving 10 bases between them. This CDR3 comprises 12 residues. The CDR3 DNA reads as TGTGCCAGCAGCTTAGCCGGGGCTAGGCAGTATTTT. Encoded protein: CASSLAGARQYF.

The V and J genes are TRBV19 and TRBJ1-1, with D uncertain. Deletions cut 3 bases from V and 8 bases from J, with 10 bases between. Germline V gene lookup returns CDR1 LNHDA and CDR2 SQIVND (reference sequence). The CDR3 is made up of 12 amino acids. Here the CDR3 reads CASSIKGDEAFF. CDR3 nucleotide sequence: TGTGCCAGTAGTATCAAGGGTGACGAAGCTTTCTTT.

J is TRBJ1-2 and V is TRBV10-2, with D possibly TRBD1 on 6 matching bases. Germline V gene lookup returns CDR1 WSHSY and CDR2 SAAADI. V was pared by 4 bases and J by 7 bases, with 16 bases between. The CDR3 runs 14 residues. CDR3 in amino acids: CASSALQTGIGYTF. The CDR3 DNA reads TGCGCCAGCAGTGCGCTGCAAACAGGGATTGGCTACACCTTC.

The V call is TRBV27, the J call TRBJ2-7; 10 bases match TRBD1. The CDR3 loop spans 16 amino acids. The J segment lost 1 base and the V segment lost 5 bases, leaving 8 bases of the junction unmatched. Germline lookup yields CDR1 MNHEY and CDR2 SMNVEV (reference sequence). The CDR3 DNA sequence: TGTGCCAGCAGTCCAGGACAGGGGGACCGATCCTACGAGCAGTACTTC. As protein: CASSPGQGDRSYEQYF.